A selection of T cell receptor beta chains follows, all from one sample in a study of immune evolution from preneoplasia to lung adenocarcinoma. Clones were sequenced by immunoSEQ multiplex PCR, and TCRdb holds only the in-frame ones, with some missing. The sample lists about 5,700 clones, around four fifths occurring once. Material for sequencing was FFPE minimally invasive lung adenocarcinoma tissue. Receptors originate from a person aged 55-80 years with lung adenocarcinoma. Both conserved end residues are part of each CDR3. Fields, in order: V gene, J gene, D gene, clone size, CDR3 DNA, CDR3 protein. D genes are given only for firm matches. Expanded clones are given a class, and other clones once, few, many or no size at all.

>TRBV29-1|TRBJ2-5|NA|NA
TGCAGCGTTGAATTTGCCCTACTTCAAGAGACCCAGTACTTC
CSVEFALLQETQYF
>TRBV27|TRBJ1-4|NA|NA
TGTGCCAGCAGTTTTTCCGGCGACGGTGAAAAACTGTTTTTT
CASSFSGDGEKLFF
>TRBV5-1|TRBJ2-7|NA|NA
TGCGCCAGCAGCTTGGCCGCAACTAGCACTGGCTACGAGCAGTACTTC
CASSLAATSTGYEQYF
>TRBV2|TRBJ2-7|NA|NA
TGTGCCAGCAGTGAAGCACCCGCGGGGCCCTACTACGAGCAGTACTTC
CASSEAPAGPYYEQYF
>TRBV5-5|TRBJ1-1|TRBD1|NA
TGTGCCAGCAACCCCACAGGGGGGGGCACTGAAGCTTTCTTT
CASNPTGGGTEAFF
>TRBV5-8|TRBJ2-5|NA|NA
TGTGCCAGCAGCTTGGGGTCTGCGGCGAAGGGAGAGACCCAGTACTTC
CASSLGSAAKGETQYF
>TRBV11-2|TRBJ1-1|TRBD1|NA
TGTGCCAGCAGCACTCGAGGGGGACAGGAAGCTTTCTTT
CASSTRGGQEAFF
>TRBV7-9|TRBJ2-3|TRBD1|few
TGTGCCAGCAGCTTCCCACAGGGGTTAGATACGCAGTATTTT
CASSFPQGLDTQYF
>TRBV5-5|TRBJ1-3|NA|large
TGTGCCAGCAGCCCCACCGAGTCAGGGGTCTTCTCTGGAAACACCATATATTTT
CASSPTESGVFSGNTIYF
>TRBV6-4|TRBJ2-1|TRBD2|once
TGTGCCAGCAGTGACAGGACTAGCGGGAGAACTGAGCAGTTCTTC
CASSDRTSGRTEQFF
>TRBV27|TRBJ2-4|TRBD2|NA
TGTGCCAGCAGATCACCGGGACTAGCGGGCCAACGGAACATTCAGTACTTC
CASRSPGLAGQRNIQYF
>TRBV30|TRBJ1-4|NA|medium-sized
TGTGCCTGGAGTGTACATGGGGCTAAGGAAGAAAAACTGTTTTTT
CAWSVHGAKEEKLFF
>TRBV2|TRBJ2-2|NA|NA
TGTGCCAGCAGTGTATATGGTCTTAACGGGGAGCTGTTTTTT
CASSVYGLNGELFF
>TRBV9|TRBJ2-2|TRBD2|NA
TGTGCCAGCAGCCCTGGACTAGCGGGAAGAATCGGGGAGCTGTTTTTT
CASSPGLAGRIGELFF
>TRBV19|TRBJ2-5|NA|NA
TGTGCCAGCGGCGCGACAGAAGAGACCCAGTACTTC
CASGATEETQYF
>TRBV7-8|TRBJ1-1|NA|once
TGTGCCAGCAGCTTAGCGAAATATGGAGGTGGTGAAGCTTTCTTT
CASSLAKYGGGEAFF
>TRBV2|TRBJ2-1|NA|NA
TGTGCCAGCAGCGAGAGAGGGTTTAATGAGCAGTTCTTC
CASSERGFNEQFF
>TRBV11-2|TRBJ2-1|TRBD2|NA
TGTGCCAGCAGCTTAGATTTATGGACGGTAGCGGGAGGGAATGAGCAGTTCTTC
CASSLDLWTVAGGNEQFF
>TRBV30|TRBJ1-2|TRBD1|once
TGTGCCTGGAGTCGACAGGGAGGCGGCTACACCTTC
CAWSRQGGGYTF
>TRBV2|TRBJ2-1|NA|NA
TGTGCCAGCAGTTTACAGGATAGGGAGCAGTTCTTC
CASSLQDREQFF
>TRBV29-1|TRBJ2-5|TRBD1|NA
TGCAGCGTTGAATCGCGACAGGGACCACTGGAGACCCAGTACTTC
CSVESRQGPLETQYF
>TRBV11-1|TRBJ2-1|NA|NA
TGTGCCAGCAGCCACGGTGTGGCGTATAGCTCCTACAATGAGCAGTTCTTC
CASSHGVAYSSYNEQFF
>TRBV29-1|TRBJ2-5|NA|NA
TGCAGCGCCGCAACCGGGACACAGACCCAGTACTTC
CSAATGTQTQYF
>TRBV29-1|TRBJ1-1|NA|NA
TGCAGCGCCGAGGGAGGGGGCACTGAAGCTTTCTTT
CSAEGGGTEAFF
>TRBV30|TRBJ2-1|NA|NA
TGTGCCTGGAGTGTTGGTCTAGTAGATGGCAATGAGCAGTTCTTC
CAWSVGLVDGNEQFF
>TRBV6-1|TRBJ2-1|TRBD2|NA
TGTGCCAGCAGTTCCGCACTAGCGGGGGGCAATGAGCAGTTCTTC
CASSSALAGGNEQFF
>TRBV7-2|TRBJ2-3|NA|NA
TGTGCCAGCAGCTTAGTTGGCAGGGTCACTAAGCAAGCTTATACGCAGTATTTT
CASSLVGRVTKQAYTQYF
>TRBV5-1|TRBJ2-5|TRBD2|few
TGCGCCAGCAGCCCCGGTGGCGGGAGCTGGGAGACCCAGTACTTC
CASSPGGGSWETQYF
>TRBV29-1|TRBJ1-1|NA|NA
TGCAGCGTTGAAACGGGTACTGAAGCTTTCTTT
CSVETGTEAFF
>TRBV4-1|TRBJ1-2|TRBD1|NA
TGCGCCAGCAGGGACATAGACAGGGCGATAGTTGGCTACACCTTC
CASRDIDRAIVGYTF
>TRBV4-3|TRBJ2-6|NA|NA
TGCGCCAGCAGCCAAGATCAAGCTCCTTTGGGGGCCAACGTCCTGACTTTC
CASSQDQAPLGANVLTF
>TRBV5-5|TRBJ1-2|NA|once
TGTGCCAGCAGTAGTGGACTCCCGGGAGGAGGCTACACCTTC
CASSSGLPGGGYTF
>TRBV7-2|TRBJ2-1|NA|large
TGTGCCAGCACCTCTTTCAACAATGAGCAGTTCTTC
CASTSFNNEQFF
>TRBV7-2|TRBJ2-7|NA|NA
TGTGCCAGCAGCTTATGGGGGCCTTCCTACGAGCAGTACTTC
CASSLWGPSYEQYF
>TRBV6-5|TRBJ2-1|NA|NA
TGTGCCAGCAGTTACTCGGATGAGCAGTTCTTC
CASSYSDEQFF
>TRBV28|TRBJ1-3|NA|NA
TGTGCCAGCAGTCCCCGGGACTCTGGAAACACCATATATTTT
CASSPRDSGNTIYF
>TRBV28|TRBJ1-4|NA|NA
TGTGCCAGCAGTTCCCGAAATGGGGAAAAACTGTTTTTT
CASSSRNGEKLFF
>TRBV15|TRBJ1-4|NA|NA
TGTGCCACCAGCAGAGTTGGAACAGGGCCTCGGGAAAAACTGTTTTTT
CATSRVGTGPREKLFF